The subject of this entry is one T cell receptor (beta chain). This specimen comes from a study of blood T cell repertoires in COVID-19. Overall study context: COVID-19 samples collected from the United States, Italy and Spain covered acute and convalescent phases.

Germline CDR1 reads SGHDN; CDR2 reads FVKESK. Between the trimmed V and J ends, which lost 1 base and 3 bases, there was a span of 10 bases. CDR3 length equals 14 residues. Assay used: immunoSEQ multiplex PCR; TCRdb lists only in-frame clones, some missing. The repertoire includes some 290,000 clones, nearly 90% of them detected once, and around 10% sits in the top ten. This clonotype originated in a woman aged 25 to 39 with COVID-19, enrolled during active disease. The V and J genes are TRBV14 and TRBJ2-7; D is unresolved. Material: peripheral blood. CDR3 loop: CASSQAVGFYEQYF. Here the CDR3 DNA reads TGTGCCAGCAGCCAAGCGGTTGGTTTCTACGAGCAGTACTTC.